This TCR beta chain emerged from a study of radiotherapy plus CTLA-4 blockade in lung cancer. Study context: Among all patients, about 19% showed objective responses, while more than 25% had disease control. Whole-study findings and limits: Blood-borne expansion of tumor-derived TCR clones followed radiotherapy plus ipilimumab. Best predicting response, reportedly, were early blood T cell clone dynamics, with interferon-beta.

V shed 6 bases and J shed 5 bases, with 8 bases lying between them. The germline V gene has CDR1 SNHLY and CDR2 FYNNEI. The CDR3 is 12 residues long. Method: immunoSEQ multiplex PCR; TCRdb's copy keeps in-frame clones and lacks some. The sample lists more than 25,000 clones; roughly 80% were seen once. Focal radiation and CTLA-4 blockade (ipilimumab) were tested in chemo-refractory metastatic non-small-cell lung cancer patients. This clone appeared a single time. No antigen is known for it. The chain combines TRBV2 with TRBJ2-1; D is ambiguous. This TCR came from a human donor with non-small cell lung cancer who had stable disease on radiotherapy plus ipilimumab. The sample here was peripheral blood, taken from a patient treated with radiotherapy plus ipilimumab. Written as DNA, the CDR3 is TGTGCCAGCAGGCTATTCAACAATGAGCAGTTCTTC. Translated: CASRLFNNEQFF.